Shown below are 29 T cell receptor beta chains from a single sample sequenced in a study of metastatic and nonmetastatic thyroid tumors. Before thyroid surgery, none of the patients had received any treatment. TCRdb reprocessed the PCR reads using MiXCR. This sample carries 23,000 or so clones, approximately 13% of them seen once, and the ten largest clones take 17%. Sequencing input: blood. The receptors come from a female donor with papillary thyroid cancer or a benign thyroid nodule (not recorded which). Some clones in this sample may be carry-over from other donors' samples.

Ten or more counts support this clone. The chain uses TRBV18 and TRBJ2-1; 9 bases fit TRBD2. Unmatched junction bases numbered 6, after V lost 8 bases and J lost 4 bases. This CDR3 has 14 residues. Germline V gives CDR1 KGHSH, CDR2 LQKENI. The CDR3 sequence is CASGSGRTYNEQFF. CDR3 nucleotide sequence: TGTGCCAGCGGCAGCGGGAGGACTTACAATGAGCAGTTCTTC.

By frequency in the sample, this clone is medium-sized (0.01 to 0.1%). V and J are TRBV4-1 and TRBJ1-5; D unclear. Trimming shortened V by 0 bases and J by 5 bases, and 8 bases separated the two germline ends. CDR3 size: 14 residues. Germline V lookup: CDR1 MGHRA, CDR2 YSYEKL. The CDR3 sequence: CASSQDGGHQPQHF. CDR3 DNA sequence: TGCGCCAGCAGCCAAGATGGCGGACATCAGCCCCAGCATTTT.

This clone was counted many times. The chain joins TRBV7-7 to TRBJ2-1; 13 positions match TRBD2. The CDR3 contains 15 residues. J was trimmed by 8 bases and V by 5 bases; bases with no gene match: 6. Germline CDR1 reads SSHAT; CDR2 reads FNYEAQ (reference sequence). As DNA, the CDR3 is TGTGCCAGCAGCCCCGGGACTAGCGGGAATGATGAGCAGTTCTTC. It translates to CASSPGTSGNDEQFF.

This clone was counted at least ten times. The chain employs TRBV14 and TRBJ1-1; 7 bases align to TRBD1. The V gene end was trimmed by 3 bases and the J gene end by 11 bases; junction bases not matched to a gene: 12. Germline CDR1 SGHDN, CDR2 FVKESK. The CDR3 runs to 14 residues. CDR3 nucleotide sequence: TGTGCCAGCAGCCATGGCGGGACAGCTCTTTTTGCTTTCTTT. Its protein product is CASSHGGTALFAFF.

The chain joins TRBV11-2 to TRBJ2-7, with TRBD1 matching 8 bases. The V gene end was trimmed by 0 bases and the J gene end by 2 bases; junction bases not matched to a gene: 9. The CDR3 is 17 amino acids. The germline gives CDR1 SGHAT, CDR2 FQNNGV. The CDR3, as DNA: TGTGCCAGCAGCTTAGATTCTTGGACAGGGCTAACCTACGAGCAGTACTTC. Translation: CASSLDSWTGLTYEQYF.

This clone was seen a few times. The chain has TRBV18 and TRBJ1-1; D perhaps matches TRBD1 (5 bases). Germline lookup yields CDR1 KGHSH and CDR2 LQKENI. The V and J ends lost 5 bases and 1 base respectively, with 8 bases between them. CDR3 size: 13 residues. The CDR3 DNA is TGTGCCAGCTCAAGTCAGGGGAACACTGAAGCTTTCTTT. Residues: CASSSQGNTEAFF. Full variable domain (missing parts from reference TRBV18 and TRBJ1-1): NAGVMQNPRHLVRRRGQEARLRCSPMKGHSHVYWYRQLPEEGLKFMVYLQKENIIDESGMPKERFSAEFPKEGPSILRIQQVVRGDSAAYFCASSSQGNTEAFFGQGTRLTVV.

This sequence joins TRBV9 and TRBJ2-1, with 11 bases aligning to TRBD2. CDR3 length: 15 residues. Trimming at V came to 3 bases and at J to 4 bases, leaving 3 bases not matched to a gene. CDR1 and CDR2 from the germline V gene are SGDLS and YYNGEE. For the CDR3, the DNA is TGTGCCAGCAGCGCCGCTAGCGGGGGGTACAATGAGCAGTTCTTC. Encoded protein: CASSAASGGYNEQFF.

This clone was detected many times. J is TRBJ2-1 and V is TRBV28; 9 nucleotides line up with TRBD2. Germline CDR1 MDHEN, CDR2 SYDVKM. J was trimmed by 3 bases and V by 4 bases; bases with no gene match: 10. The CDR3 loop spans 17 amino acids. In DNA, the CDR3 is TGTGCCAGCAGTTCCCCTATAGCGGGAGAGGTCTACAATGAGCAGTTCTTC. This translates into CASSSPIAGEVYNEQFF.

This clone has a count of ten or more. The chain recombines TRBV6-2 or TRBV6-3 with TRBJ2-5, with 10 bases identical to TRBD2. This CDR3 is built from 18 residues. CDR1 and CDR2 from the germline V gene are MNHEY and SVGEGT. J gave up 4 bases and V 6 bases, and 17 bases lay outside the gene matches. CDR3 sequence reads: CASSPALAGVGRPETQYF. As DNA, the CDR3 is TGTGCCAGCAGCCCAGCGCTAGCGGGAGTAGGTCGACCAGAGACCCAGTACTTC.

This clone was found a few times. The rearrangement joins TRBV6-1 to TRBJ2-7, with 8 bases aligning to TRBD1. V dropped 5 bases and J dropped 3; count of bases not matched to a gene: 12. CDR1 and CDR2 (germline): MNHNS, SASEGT. The CDR3 totals 16 residues. This chain's CDR3 is CASSPTRTGKIYEQYF. The CDR3, as DNA: TGTGCCAGCAGTCCGACCCGGACAGGGAAGATCTACGAGCAGTACTTC.

This clone was counted ten times or more. V gene TRBV3-1 combines with J gene TRBJ2-3; D uncertain. This CDR3 is 14 amino acids long. The V and J ends lost 1 base and 3 bases respectively, with 8 bases between them. Per germline, CDR1 LGHDT and CDR2 YNNKEL (reference sequence). CDR3 in DNA: TGTGCCAGCAGCCAAGCGGTGGCTACAGATACGCAGTATTTT. Protein product: CASSQAVATDTQYF.

This clone was observed at least ten times. The chain recombines TRBV12-3 or TRBV12-4 with TRBJ1-1; a possible D gene is TRBD1 (6 bases). Trimming stripped 7 bases from V and 3 bases from J, with 18 bases between. The CDR3 contains 15 residues. Here the CDR3 DNA reads TGTGCCAGCACCATTCTCACAGGGCAGGACACTGAAGCTTTCTTT. It specifies CASTILTGQDTEAFF.

This clone was detected only a few times. The chain has TRBV12-3 or TRBV12-4 and TRBJ2-7; TRBD1 aligns across 11 bases. The CDR3 has 13 amino acids. V shed 8 bases, J shed 7 bases, and the junction held 7 bases outside the gene matches. The CDR3: CASSRTGGLEQYF. The CDR3 bases are TGTGCCAGCTCCAGGACAGGGGGCTTGGAGCAGTACTTC.

The chain employs TRBV2 and TRBJ1-6, with D unresolved. The CDR3 consists of 15 residues. Per germline, CDR1 SNHLY and CDR2 FYNNEI. V gave up 3 bases and J gave up 0 bases, with 6 bases separating them. The CDR3 sequence: CASSEEHSYNSPLHF. The DNA for the CDR3 is TGTGCCAGCAGTGAGGAGCACTCCTATAATTCACCCCTCCACTTT.

The rearrangement uses TRBV20-1 and TRBJ1-4; the match to TRBD1 covers 9 bases. With V trimmed by 6 bases and J by 7 bases, 9 bases remained unmatched. Germline lookup yields CDR1 DFQATT and CDR2 SNEGSKA (reference sequence). The CDR3 consists of 14 residues. The CDR3 DNA reads TGCAGTGCCGCGCAGGGGGACAGGGCTGAAAAACTGTTTTTT. Protein sequence: CSAAQGDRAEKLFF.

This clone was picked up many times. The CDR3 spells CASSIGTSGQETQYF. CDR3 nucleotides: TGCGCCAGCAGCATAGGGACTAGCGGACAAGAGACCCAGTACTTC. This rearrangement joins TRBV5-1 to TRBJ2-5, with 11 positions matching TRBD2. The CDR3 length is 15 residues. Per germline, CDR1 SGHRS and CDR2 YFSETQ. Unmatched junction bases numbered 4, after V lost 4 bases and J lost 2 bases.

The CDR3 DNA follows: TGCAGTGCTAGGGACAGCCTACTAAAACTGGGTCGCACAGATACGCAGTATTTT. Its protein is CSARDSLLKLGRTDTQYF. V usage is TRBV20-1 and J usage is TRBJ2-3, with a tentative D call TRBD1 (6 bases). Trimming removed 3 bases from V and 1 base from J, with 23 bases in between. The CDR3 extends over 18 amino acids. CDR1 and CDR2 (germline): DFQATT, SNEGSKA (reference sequence).

Relative to its sample, this clone is medium-sized (0.01 to 0.1%). The chain recombines TRBV12-3 or TRBV12-4 with TRBJ2-1; D is uncertain. V was cut by 2 bases and J by 8 bases, with 4 bases left in between. The CDR3 consists of 11 residues. The DNA of the CDR3 is TGTGCCAGCAGTTTACTGGATGAGCAGTTCTTC. Translation: CASSLLDEQFF.

This clone was seen a handful of times. A read error is possible here, since a much larger clone lies one base away. The chain is built from TRBV3-1 and TRBJ2-3, with D possibly being TRBD1 (5 bases). Per germline, CDR1 LGHDT and CDR2 YNNKEL (reference sequence). The CDR3 runs 14 residues. CDR3 sequence reads: CASSQAVATGTQYF. The DNA of the CDR3 is TGTGCCAGCAGCCAAGCGGTGGCTACAGGTACGCAGTATTTT.

This clone was detected ten times or more. The junction shows a germline mismatch at one end, possibly a read error. J is TRBJ1-2 and V is TRBV3-1; D gene ambiguous. CDR3 length: 17 amino acids. CDR1 and CDR2 from the germline V gene are LGHDT and YNNKEL (reference sequence). The CDR3 DNA sequence: TGTGCCAGCAACCAAGTCGGCGGGGTCTTAGCTAACTATGGCTACACCTTC. As protein: CASNQVGGVLANYGYTF.

This clone was counted only a few times. One end of the junction fails to match germline, which may point to a read error. V and J are TRBV12-3 or TRBV12-4 and TRBJ2-2; 9 bases align to TRBD2. The CDR3 length is 14 residues. CDR3 region: CARSLAGGGGELFF. Here the CDR3 DNA reads TGTGCCAGGAGTTTGGCGGGAGGGGGCGGGGAGCTGTTTTTT.

The sample holds a few counts of this clone. The chain uses TRBV19 and TRBJ2-2; 10 positions match TRBD2. Germline V lookup: CDR1 LNHDA, CDR2 SQIVND (reference sequence). V was clipped by 6 bases and J by 6 bases; unmatched bases: 7. The CDR3 sequence is 15 residues long. The CDR3 sequence is CASRPSSGSSGELFF. In DNA form, the CDR3 reads TGTGCCAGTAGGCCGTCTAGCGGGAGTTCCGGGGAGCTGTTTTTT. Complete variable domain (other parts from reference TRBV19 and TRBJ2-2): DGGITQSPKYLFRKEGQNVTLSCEQNLNHDAMYWYRQDPGQGLRLIYYSQIVNDFQKGDIAEGYSVSREKKESFPLTVTSAQKNPTAFYLCASRPSSGSSGELFFGEGSRLTVL.

The table lists this clone with many counts. The chain employs TRBV20-1 and TRBJ1-6, with a tentative D call TRBD1 (6 bases). Trimming took off 6 bases at V and 10 bases at J, with 13 bases between the two ends. Germline CDR1 and CDR2: DFQATT and SNEGSKA (reference sequence). The CDR3 has 12 amino acids. CDR3 nucleotides: TGCAGTGCCTTACGCGGGGGCTCACCCCTCCACTTT. Protein product: CSALRGGSPLHF.

This clone was picked up many times. The chain has TRBV4-1 and TRBJ1-2, with D possibly being TRBD1 (6 bases). In germline, CDR1 is MGHRA, CDR2 YSYEKL. Trimming shortened V by 2 bases and J by 4 bases, and 17 bases separated the two germline ends. The CDR3 is made up of 16 amino acids. CDR3 amino acids: CASSQNRGLLRYGYTF. The CDR3 bases are TGCGCCAGCAGCCAAAATCGGGGGCTGCTGCGCTATGGCTACACCTTC.

This clone was observed many times. The chain is built from TRBV6-4 and TRBJ2-6; perhaps TRBD1 as D (6 bases). The V gene's germline CDR1 is MRHNA and CDR2 SNTAGT. With 5 bases removed from V and 4 bases from J, the gap between germline ends came to 24 bases. The CDR3 extends over 19 amino acids. CDR3 coding DNA: TGTGCCAGCAGTCCGAGTTTCCGGACAGCATACTCGGGGGCCAACGTCCTGACTTTC. The encoded protein is CASSPSFRTAYSGANVLTF.

Ten or more counts support this clone. This chain joins TRBV9 and TRBJ2-1; D unclear. There are 13 residues in the CDR3. Looked up from germline, CDR1 is SGDLS and CDR2 is YYNGEE. Trimming pared 3 bases from V and 9 bases from J, leaving 13 bases between. The CDR3 nucleotides are TGTGCCAGCAGCGCCCTAATAGCCGGTGAGCAGTTCTTC. It is translated as CASSALIAGEQFF.

This clone was recorded many times. The rearrangement joins TRBV20-1 to TRBJ2-3; TRBD2 agrees at 11 bases. CDR1 is DFQATT and CDR2 is SNEGSKA in the germline V gene (reference sequence). The CDR3 spans 16 residues. V trimming: 3 bases; J trimming: 2 bases; junction bases outside the gene matches: 7. The CDR3 coding sequence is TGCAGTGCTAGGGGATTTAGCGGGAGGGCCACAGATACGCAGTATTTT. Protein: CSARGFSGRATDTQYF.

Many counts were recorded for this clone. The rearrangement uses TRBV7-9 and TRBJ2-7; 10 nucleotides line up with TRBD2. V lost 5 bases, J lost 6 bases, and 10 bases stayed unmatched. The germline gives CDR1 SEHNR, CDR2 FQNEAQ (reference sequence). The CDR3 has 15 amino acids. The CDR3 DNA reads as TGTGCCAGCAGCCCCCGGCTAGCGGGAGCGGGCGAGCAGTACTTC. Translation: CASSPRLAGAGEQYF. Full variable domain (missing parts from reference TRBV7-9 and TRBJ2-7): DTGVSQNPRHKITKRGQNVTFRCDPISEHNRLYWYRQTLGQGPEFLTYFQNEAQLEKSRLLSDRFSAERPKGSFSTLEIQRTEQGDSAMYLCASSPRLAGAGEQYFGPGTRLTVT.

The sample holds many counts of this clone. The rearrangement uses TRBV5-6 and TRBJ2-7, with 10 bases identical to TRBD2. The CDR3 is 17 residues long. Trimming at V came to 1 base and at J to 0 bases, leaving 7 bases not matched to a gene. CDR1 and CDR2 (germline): SGHDT, YYEEEE. Here the CDR3 reads CASSLSTGLADSYEQYF. The CDR3 DNA reads TGTGCCAGCAGCTTGTCTACCGGACTAGCGGACTCCTACGAGCAGTACTTC.